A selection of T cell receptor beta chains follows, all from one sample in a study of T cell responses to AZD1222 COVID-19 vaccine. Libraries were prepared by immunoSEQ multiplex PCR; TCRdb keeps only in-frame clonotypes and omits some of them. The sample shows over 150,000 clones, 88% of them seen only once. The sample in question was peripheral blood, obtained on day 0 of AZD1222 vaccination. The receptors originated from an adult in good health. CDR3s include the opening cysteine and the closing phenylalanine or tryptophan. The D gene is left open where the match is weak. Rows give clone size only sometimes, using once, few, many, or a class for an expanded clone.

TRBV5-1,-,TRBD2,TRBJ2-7,TGCGCCAGCAGACCCGGGGGGGAGGAGCAGTACTTC,CASRPGGEEQYF
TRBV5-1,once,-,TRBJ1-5,TGCGCCAGCAGCCCTCAGAGCAGCAATCAGCCCCAGCATTTT,CASSPQSSNQPQHF
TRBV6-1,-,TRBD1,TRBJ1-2,TGTGCCAGCAGTGATAGACAGGGGGCGCAAATTTGGGGCTACACCTTC,CASSDRQGAQIWGYTF
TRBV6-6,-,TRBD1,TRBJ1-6,TGTGCCAGCAGGGGACAGGGGACGAATTCACCCCTCCACTTT,CASRGQGTNSPLHF
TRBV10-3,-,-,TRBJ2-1,TGTGCCATCAGTGGCTTCGAAGGGGCCGCCAATGAGCAGTTCTTC,CAISGFEGAANEQFF
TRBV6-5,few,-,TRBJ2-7,TGTGCCAGCAGTTCCCCCCCGGGGAAAGAGCAGTACTTC,CASSSPPGKEQYF
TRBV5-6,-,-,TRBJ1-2,TGTGCCAGCAGTCCCTTTGTAATCTCTAACTATGGCTACACCTTC,CASSPFVISNYGYTF
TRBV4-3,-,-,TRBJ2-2,TGCGCCAGCAGCCAAGGGGCAGCATCCCCATGGGGGGCCACCGGGGAGCTGTTTTTT,CASSQGAASPWGATGELFF
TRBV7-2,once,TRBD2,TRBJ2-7,TGTGCCAGCAGCTTATGGTCTAGCGGGGGTTACGAGCAGTACTTC,CASSLWSSGGYEQYF
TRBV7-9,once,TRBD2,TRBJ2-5,TGTGCCAGCAGCTTAGGTAGCCTAGCGGGGGGGCATCGAGAGACCCAGTACTTC,CASSLGSLAGGHRETQYF
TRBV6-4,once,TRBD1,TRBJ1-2,TGTGCCAGCACCAGGACAGGAATTAACTATGGCTACACCTTC,CASTRTGINYGYTF
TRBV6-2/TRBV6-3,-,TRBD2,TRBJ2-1,TGTGCCAGCAGTTACTCGGCGGGGGGGTACAATGAGCAGTTCTTC,CASSYSAGGYNEQFF
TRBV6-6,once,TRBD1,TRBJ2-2,TGTGCCAGCAGCCGACAGGGTGGCACCGGGGAGCTGTTTTTT,CASSRQGGTGELFF
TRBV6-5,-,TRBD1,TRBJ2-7,TGTGCCAGCACCCTGGACAGGGGTATTTACGAGCAGTACTTC,CASTLDRGIYEQYF
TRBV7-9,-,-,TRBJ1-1,TGTGCCAGCAGTACCGCAGGGGTGGGCGGTGAAGCTTTCTTT,CASSTAGVGGEAFF
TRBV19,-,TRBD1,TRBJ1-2,TGTGCCAGTAGTCCACGGACAGGGGGCTTTTATGGCTACACCTTC,CASSPRTGGFYGYTF
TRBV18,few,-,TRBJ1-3,TGTGCCAGCTCACGCTCCGCCAACTCTGGAAACACCATATATTTT,CASSRSANSGNTIYF
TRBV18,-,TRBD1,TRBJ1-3,TGTGCCAGCTCCCCCGGGACAGAGAACGGAAACACCATATATTTT,CASSPGTENGNTIYF
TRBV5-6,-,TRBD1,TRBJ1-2,TGTGCCAGCAGCTTGTCCGCATTCATGACAGGGCGATCAGATGGCTACACCTTC,CASSLSAFMTGRSDGYTF
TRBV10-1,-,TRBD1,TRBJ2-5,TGCGCCAGCAGTGAAGGGACAGGGAAAAAAGAGACCCAGTACTTC,CASSEGTGKKETQYF
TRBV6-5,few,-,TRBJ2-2,TGTGCCAGCAGTTCCACCGGGGAGCTGTTTTTT,CASSSTGELFF
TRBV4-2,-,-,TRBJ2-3,TGTGCCAGCAGCCAAGATATTACCTCCACAGATACGCAGTATTTT,CASSQDITSTDTQYF
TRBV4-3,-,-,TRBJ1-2,TGCGCCAGCAGCCAACTAACAGGGCCCAGCGGCTACACCTTC,CASSQLTGPSGYTF
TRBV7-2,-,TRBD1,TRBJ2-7,TGTGCCAGCAGCTTGAGGCCGGGGACAGGGACCTACGAGCAGTACTTC,CASSLRPGTGTYEQYF
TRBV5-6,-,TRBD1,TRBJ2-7,TGTGCCAGCAGCTTGGTGGGGGACAGGAACGAGCAGTACTTC,CASSLVGDRNEQYF
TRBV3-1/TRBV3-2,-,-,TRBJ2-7,TGTGCCAGCAGCCAAGGGCCTTTACTCTACGAGCAGTACTTC,CASSQGPLLYEQYF
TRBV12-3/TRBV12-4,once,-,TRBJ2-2,TGTGCCAGCCACCGGGATCAAACCGGGGAGCTGTTTTTT,CASHRDQTGELFF
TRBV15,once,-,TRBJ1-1,TGTGCCACCAGCAGGGAGGGACCGAACACTGAAGCTTTCTTT,CATSREGPNTEAFF
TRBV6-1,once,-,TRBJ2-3,TGTGCCAGCAGTGAAGTGTACGTAAGAGATACGCAGTATTTT,CASSEVYVRDTQYF
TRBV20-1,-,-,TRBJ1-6,TGCAGTGCTAGTGGAGGCACCTATAATTCACCCCTCCACTTT,CSASGGTYNSPLHF
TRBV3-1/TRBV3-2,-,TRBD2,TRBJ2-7,TGTGCCAGCAGCCGGGCGGGGGCCTACGAGCAGTACTTC,CASSRAGAYEQYF
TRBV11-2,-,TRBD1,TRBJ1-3,TGTGCCAGCAGCAGGGGACAGGGGAATTTTGGAAACACCATATATTTT,CASSRGQGNFGNTIYF
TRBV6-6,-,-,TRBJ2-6,TGTGCCAGCAGTCCACTAATCGACCCCTCTGGGGCCAACGTCCTGACTTTC,CASSPLIDPSGANVLTF
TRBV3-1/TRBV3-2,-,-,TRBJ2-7,TGTGCCAGCAGCCAAGCACACTTCGGGGACGAGCAGTACTTC,CASSQAHFGDEQYF
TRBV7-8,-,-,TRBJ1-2,TGTGCCAGCAGCTTAGAGGGGACTAACTATGGCTACACCTTC,CASSLEGTNYGYTF
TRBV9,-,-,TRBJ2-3,TGTGCCAGCGCGCGGAGGGAGGATACGCAGTATTTT,CASARREDTQYF
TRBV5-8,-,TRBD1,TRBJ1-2,TGTGCCAGCAGCTGGACAGGGCTGGAAAACTATGGCTACACCTTC,CASSWTGLENYGYTF
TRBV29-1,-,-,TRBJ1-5,TGCAGCGTTGTATTGTCAGGCGGGGGATATCAGCCCCAGCATTTT,CSVVLSGGGYQPQHF
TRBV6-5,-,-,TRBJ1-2,TGTGCCAGCAGTAGGACGAACTATGGCTACACCTTC,CASSRTNYGYTF
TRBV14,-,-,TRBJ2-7,TGTGCCAGCAGCCAAGTAGCAAACCCCTACGAGCAGTACTTC,CASSQVANPYEQYF
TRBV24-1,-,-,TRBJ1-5,TGTGCCACCGGTTCGGGGTCTACTCAGCCCCAGCATTTT,CATGSGSTQPQHF
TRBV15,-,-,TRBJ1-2,TGTGCCACCAGCAGAGATCCTCGGGGCCGCGGGTTCTATGGCTACACCTTC,CATSRDPRGRGFYGYTF